The T cell receptor (beta chain) under discussion was sequenced for a study of shared clonotypes between healthy human individuals (dated by TCRdb to the early 2020s). About the investigation overall: Three men and a couple of women, aged 18 to 49 years, made up the cohort. To increase sequencing depth and limit assay-specific biases, different laboratories used diverse techniques to prepare libraries and sequence TCR repertoires. Each donor's leukapheresis produced roughly between roughly 0.85 and 10 billion PBMCs. Blood TCR repertoires of several healthy adults were deeply sequenced to estimate repertoire size and the extent of clonotype sharing between individuals. Results and caveats for the whole study, not just this receptor: Because the study included a small number of donors, the genetic and exposure-history diversity represented was limited. Pairwise subsampling indicated that sequencing depth was expected to affect the degree of clonotype sharing among donors. Sampling was restricted to blood, and TCR repertoires in tissues likely differ from the TCR repertoires found in blood.

Notes on this clone: Its antigen specificity is not known. No quality values exist for individual bases; no much larger clone is one base distant.

Donors were healthy HIV-negative adults with no recently reported acute infections or vaccinations. Every donor was a Caucasian adult residing in Nashville, Tennessee, USA. In the unsorted samples, around 81 million PBMCs were counted, and genomic DNA was extracted using the QIAamp DNA Blood Mini kit. Blood was obtained by leukapheresis, after which PBMCs were separated by Ficoll-Histopaque density gradient centrifugation and cryopreserved in liquid nitrogen vapor phase. Using the deep immunoSEQ assay, multiplex PCR amplified TCR CDR3 regions from genomic DNA. Extracted genomic DNA from each cell subset was distributed evenly across all wells of several immunoSEQ 96-well plates, and each plate was treated as a replicate. For unsorted PBMC, 300 ng genomic DNA, equal to roughly 32,000 T cell genomes, was loaded into each replicate PCR. Unsorted PBMC genomic DNA was sequenced across ten immunoSEQ deep assay plates. Purified libraries were measured with a Qubit 3.0 fluorometer, size-checked on a Bioanalyzer 2100, and measured again with the KAPA Library Quantification kit. Every immunoSEQ 96-well plate was sequenced on a dedicated single-read 150-cycle Illumina NextSeq 550 flow cell. Processing in the source paper ran as follows. Because only junctional sequences without quality scores were contained in the immunoSEQ output, filtering matching that applied to full-length reads could not be performed. To assign V/J genes and CDR3, sequences were annotated against IMGT germline references using PyIR, a Python wrapper for IgBLAST v1.9. Any read was removed if the V/J assignment was weak (E-value above 1e-6), the CDR3 was missing, or the read contained stop codons, out-of-frame junctions, or ambiguous translated residues. V3J clonotypes were defined by identical inferred V gene, J gene, and CDR3 amino acid sequence. Percentage overlap between repertoires was calculated by dividing the number of shared unique clonotypes by the size of the smaller repertoire. Three approaches were used to assess repertoire richness: RTK rarefaction, the Chao1 estimator, and Recon v2.1 estimates of unobserved clonotypes. This is the immuneACCESS table as TCRdb keeps it, with only in-frame sequences that have V and J called. A part of the clones is gone; compared with another copy, unresolved V genes explain less than half, and the rest is unexplained. Clone size and V and J calls were adopted from that table, with D and trimming inferred from the DNA. This sample lists 500,000 to 650,000 clones; around 80% were detected once. 12% of the sample belongs to the ten largest clones.

The CDR3 starts with the cysteine, ends with the phenylalanine, and has 11 residues. The DNA shown is the 33-base CDR3, in frame from base 1. CDR1 and CDR2 (DFQATT, SNEGSKA) derive from the germline V gene (reference sequence). V is shortened by 1 base, J by 10 bases, and the region joining them spans 8 bases. This receptor was obtained from a woman between 35 and 50 years old in good health. Some clones in this sample may be carry-over from other donors' samples. The sequenced material came from PBMCs. The V gene is TRBV20-1 and the J gene is TRBJ2-1; the D gene cannot be resolved reliably. The CDR3 protein sequence reads: CSARARTEQFF. The nucleotide sequence is TGCAGTGCTAGAGCGAGGACCGAGCAGTTCTTC.